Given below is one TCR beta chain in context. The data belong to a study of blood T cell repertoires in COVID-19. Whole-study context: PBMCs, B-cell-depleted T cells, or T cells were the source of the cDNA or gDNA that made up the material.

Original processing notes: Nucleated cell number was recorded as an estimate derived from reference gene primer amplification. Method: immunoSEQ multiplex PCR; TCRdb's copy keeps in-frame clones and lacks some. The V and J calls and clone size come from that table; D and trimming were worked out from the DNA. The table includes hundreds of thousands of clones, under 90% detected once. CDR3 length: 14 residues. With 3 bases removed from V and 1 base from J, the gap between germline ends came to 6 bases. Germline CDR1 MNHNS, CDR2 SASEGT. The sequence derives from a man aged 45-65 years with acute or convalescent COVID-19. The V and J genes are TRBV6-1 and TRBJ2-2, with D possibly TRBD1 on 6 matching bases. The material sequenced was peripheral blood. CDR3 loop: CASSDRGNTGELFF. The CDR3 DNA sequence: TGTGCCAGCAGTGACAGGGGGAACACCGGGGAGCTGTTTTTT.